This T cell receptor beta chain stems from a study of cytomegalovirus exposure and HLA in healthy donors. On the study more broadly: Later, an analysis reported that the 110 or so validation repertoires had used the same platform as the approximately 630 first-cohort repertoires.

Sequencing was performed with immunoSEQ multiplex PCR; in TCRdb, only in-frame clones are kept and a portion is missing. The sample contains about 400,000 clones, roughly 90% of which appear only once. V trimming: 0 bases; J trimming: 6 bases; junction bases outside the gene matches: 8. CDR3 length: 15 amino acids. The germline V gene has CDR1 WNHNN and CDR2 SYGVQD (reference sequence). The TCR originated in a woman between 18 and 29 years old in good health and CMV-seronegative. The specimen sequenced was PBMCs. The chain combines TRBV10-1 with TRBJ2-7; 7 bases agree with TRBD2. CDR3 sequence reads: CASSESGGREGEQYF. The CDR3, as DNA: TGCGCCAGCAGTGAGTCTGGGGGGAGGGAGGGCGAGCAGTACTTC.